This T cell receptor (beta chain) was recovered during a study of CD8 T cells in ankylosing spondylitis. Study observations and caveats: One TCR beta motif, made up of under ten highly homologous variants, appeared characteristic of ankylosing spondylitis blood. Some of these motif variants have turned up before, in reports on reactive arthritis synovial fluid and blood.

TCRdb redid the calling of the 5' RACE reads with MiXCR, one entry per CDR3 protein. The data show around 180,000 distinct CDR3 sequences, about 20% seen once. This clonotype was seen repeatedly, ten times or more. The antigen is undetermined. This CDR3 is 17 amino acids long. The chain couples TRBV3-2 to TRBJ2-3; the table assigns TRBD2, which was not confirmed against the DNA. TRBV3-2 is marked as a pseudogene. The TCR comes from a male donor aged 5 to 30 with ankylosing spondylitis or in good health (not recorded which). The sample consisted of blood, either unsorted or a sorted T cell fraction (not recorded which). The CDR3 reads CASSRKLTSGPPDTQYF. CDR3 sequence (DNA): TGTGCCAGCAGCCGGAAACTGACTAGCGGGCCGCCAGATACGCAGTATTTT.